Each of the 10 T cell receptor beta chains below was sequenced from the same sample in a study of OX40 agonist ivuxolimab in advanced cancers. Measured with immunoSEQ multiplex PCR; TCRdb has only the in-frame clones, and not every one. Of 65,000 to 90,000 clones listed, approximately 91% are singletons. This sample comprised CD4+ or CD8+ T cells sorted from blood, obtained in a trial of the OX40 agonist ivuxolimab. These receptors originate from an adult with an advanced solid tumor such as melanoma, head and neck, liver or kidney cancer.

The V gene is TRBV6-5, the J gene TRBJ1-1, with 8 bases identical to TRBD1. With V trimmed by 5 bases and J by 1 base, 3 bases remained unmatched. The CDR3 consists of 14 residues. Germline loops: CDR1 MNHEY, CDR2 SVGAGI. The CDR3 sequence: CASSRTGSNTEAFF. The CDR3 nucleotides read TGTGCCAGCAGTAGGACAGGGTCGAACACTGAAGCTTTCTTT.

This rearrangement joins TRBV6-5 to TRBJ1-1; D is unresolved. In germline, CDR1 is MNHEY, CDR2 SVGAGI. This CDR3 has 15 residues. The V and J ends lost 7 bases and 1 base respectively, with 16 bases between them. The CDR3 DNA is TGTGCCAGCAATCGTCAATCCGGTGGGAACACTGAAGCTTTCTTT. Translated: CASNRQSGGNTEAFF.

The genes are TRBV7-3 and TRBJ2-3, with 15 bases that match TRBD2. This CDR3 is built from 17 residues. J lost 3 bases, V lost 5 bases, and 6 bases had no gene match. Looked up from germline, CDR1 is SGHTA and CDR2 is FQGTGA. In DNA form, the CDR3 reads TGTGCCAGCAGCCCGGGACTAGCGGGAGGTTGGACAGATACGCAGTATTTT. Translating gives CASSPGLAGGWTDTQYF.

V usage is TRBV7-9 and J usage is TRBJ1-4, with 8 bases aligning to TRBD1. CDR1 and CDR2 (germline): SEHNR, FQNEAQ (reference sequence). This CDR3 is built from 16 residues. V gave up 2 bases and J gave up 6 bases; unmatched junction bases: 8. Here the CDR3 DNA reads TGTGCCAGCAGCTTAAGGTCAGGGGGCTTGGATGAAAAACTGTTTTTT. This encodes CASSLRSGGLDEKLFF.

The chain recombines TRBV11-3 with TRBJ2-7; 10 bases agree with TRBD1. Trimming removed 5 bases from V and 0 bases from J; junction bases left unmatched: 4. Looked up from germline, CDR1 is SGHNT and CDR2 is YENEEA. The CDR3 runs 15 residues. This chain's CDR3 is CASSRQGANSYEQYF. CDR3 bases: TGTGCCAGCAGCAGACAGGGGGCCAACTCCTACGAGCAGTACTTC.

V gene TRBV19 combines with J gene TRBJ1-5; no clear D gene. Trimming cost V 1 base and J 3 bases, with 4 bases left between them. The CDR3 has 13 amino acids. Germline loops: CDR1 LNHDA, CDR2 SQIVND (reference sequence). The CDR3 bases are TGTGCCAGTAGTATAGCCCTCAATCAGCCCCAGCATTTT. It yields the protein CASSIALNQPQHF.

This rearrangement joins TRBV6-5 to TRBJ2-3; the D is unclear. The ends were cut back, 4 bases at V and 1 base at J, with 15 bases in the middle. CDR1 MNHEY and CDR2 SVGAGI come from the germline V gene. This CDR3 has 16 residues. CDR3 coding DNA: TGTGCCAGCAGTTTGTTTCAGCCTGGGGGCACAGATACGCAGTATTTT. It translates to CASSLFQPGGTDTQYF.

This rearrangement joins TRBV5-6 to TRBJ2-7; either TRBD1 or TRBD2 may supply D (7 bases each). From germline, CDR1 is SGHDT and CDR2 YYEEEE. The CDR3 covers 17 residues. V lost 2 bases, J lost 2 bases, and 20 bases lay in between. The CDR3 region is CASSLTARGGTTYEQYF. CDR3 DNA sequence: TGTGCCAGCAGCTTAACTGCCAGGGGGGGCACTACCTACGAGCAGTACTTC. Full variable domain (remainder filled in from reference TRBV5-6 and TRBJ2-7): DAGVTQSPTHLIKTRGQQVTLRCSPKSGHDTVSWYQQALGQGPQFIFQYYEEEERQRGNFPDRFSGHQFPNYSSELNVNALLLGDSALYLCASSLTARGGTTYEQYFGPGTRLTVT.

The count of this clone is one. V gene TRBV6-6 combines with J gene TRBJ2-7; D is possibly TRBD2 (6 bases). The CDR3 contains 15 residues. With 9 bases removed from V and 1 base from J, the gap between germline ends came to 19 bases. Germline CDR1 reads MNHNY; CDR2 reads SVGAGI (reference sequence). For the CDR3, the DNA is TGTGCCAGTGTGGCGAGGGGCGGGGTTTCCTACGAGCAGTACTTC. Translation gives CASVARGGVSYEQYF.

The rearrangement uses TRBV25-1 and TRBJ2-7, with 10 bases lining up with TRBD1. With 6 bases clipped from V and 4 bases from J, the junction kept 6 bases outside the gene matches. This CDR3 spans 14 amino acids. CDR1 is MGHDK and CDR2 is SYGVNS in the germline V gene. CDR3 DNA sequence: TGTGCCAGCAGCCGGGACAGGGGAACGTACGAGCAGTACTTC. Translating it yields CASSRDRGTYEQYF.